Below are 25 T cell receptor beta chains sequenced from a single sample in a study of technical replicates of blood from several donors. Clones were sequenced by immunoSEQ multiplex PCR, and TCRdb holds only the in-frame ones, with some missing. The table has about 62,000 clones, roughly 98% seen once; the top ten hold roughly 0.15%. The sample consisted of T cells isolated from PBMCs. The receptors here all came from a human donor in good health.

The rearrangement joins TRBV4-1 to TRBJ2-7; TRBD2 is a possible D gene (6 bases). This CDR3 has 13 amino acids. The V gene lost 8 bases and the J gene lost 0 bases, with 11 bases spanning the gap. The germline CDR1 and CDR2 sequences are MGHRA and YSYEKL. For the CDR3, the DNA is TGCGCCAGCGGGACTGCCAGCTCCTACGAGCAGTACTTC. Protein: CASGTASSYEQYF.

The chain links TRBV5-1 to TRBJ2-7; tentative D call: TRBD1 (6 bases). From germline, CDR1 is SGHRS and CDR2 YFSETQ. There are 13 residues in the CDR3. V was cut by 0 bases and J by 6 bases, with 10 bases left in between. CDR3 in DNA: TGCGCCAGCAGCTTGGCTCAGGGGAGCGAGCAGTACTTC. It yields the protein CASSLAQGSEQYF.

The chain couples TRBV29-1 to TRBJ1-5; 8 bases line up with TRBD1. CDR1 is SQVTM, CDR2 ANQGSEA, per germline. This CDR3 spans 14 amino acids. Trimming cost V 1 base and J 5 bases; bases outside gene matches: 4. The CDR3 coding sequence is TGCAGCGTTGAAGTGGCGGGACAGGATCAGCCCCAGCATTTT. This encodes CSVEVAGQDQPQHF.

This chain uses TRBV29-1 with TRBJ2-1; 8 nucleotides match TRBD2. In germline, CDR1 is SQVTM, CDR2 ANQGSEA. There are 10 residues in the CDR3. CDR3 residues: CNGGGHEQFF. Here the CDR3 DNA reads TGCAACGGGGGGGGCCATGAGCAGTTCTTC.

This clone was recorded once. CDR3 nucleotides: TGCGCCAGCAGCCTTGGGACTATTGCCGAGCAGTACTTC. Translated: CASSLGTIAEQYF. The chain is built from TRBV5-1 and TRBJ2-7; 7 nucleotides match TRBD2. Trimming at V came to 4 bases and at J to 6 bases, leaving 7 bases not matched to a gene. CDR1 is SGHRS, CDR2 YFSETQ, per germline. CDR3 length: 13 amino acids.

This clone showed up just once. The gene calls are TRBV13 and TRBJ2-1; 10 nucleotides match TRBD1. The CDR3 sequence is 19 residues long. V shed 2 bases, J shed 5 bases, and the junction held 15 bases outside the gene matches. Germline loops: CDR1 PRHDT, CDR2 FYEKMQ (reference sequence). This CDR3 is CASSLRGTGVAGDDNEQFF. The CDR3 nucleotides are TGTGCCAGCAGCTTACGCGGGACAGGGGTTGCAGGAGACGACAATGAGCAGTTCTTC.

V and J are TRBV4-1 and TRBJ2-7, with 9 bases matching TRBD1. Germline CDR1 reads MGHRA; CDR2 reads YSYEKL. The CDR3 loop spans 16 amino acids. V lost 2 bases and J lost 7; bases outside the gene matches: 12. In nucleotides, the CDR3 is TGCGCCAGCAGCCAATTGCAGGGACAGGGACTGCGGGAGCAGTACTTC. Its protein product is CASSQLQGQGLREQYF.

The chain recombines TRBV2 with TRBJ2-1, with 9 bases aligning to TRBD2. V dropped 5 bases and J dropped 1; count of bases not matched to a gene: 6. Germline CDR1 and CDR2: SNHLY and FYNNEI. The CDR3 extends over 16 amino acids. CDR3 residues: CASSFPSGTSYNEQFF. As DNA, the CDR3 is TGTGCCAGCAGTTTTCCTAGCGGGACTTCCTACAATGAGCAGTTCTTC.

This rearrangement joins TRBV7-2 to TRBJ2-7; tentatively, D is TRBD2 (5 bases). With 6 bases removed from V and 0 bases from J, the gap between germline ends came to 27 bases. The length of the CDR3 is 19 residues. Germline assignment: CDR1 SGHTA and CDR2 FQGNSA. This CDR3 reads CASSRNPSNPGSISYEQYF. In DNA, the CDR3 is TGTGCCAGCAGTCGAAACCCCAGCAACCCGGGATCGATCTCCTACGAGCAGTACTTC.

This rearrangement joins TRBV5-1 to TRBJ1-5, with D perhaps matching TRBD1 (5 bases). Germline lookup yields CDR1 SGHRS and CDR2 YFSETQ. The CDR3 consists of 14 residues. V shed 0 bases and J shed 5 bases, with 9 bases lying between them. CDR3: CASSLVGGDQPQHF. In nucleotides, the CDR3 is TGCGCCAGCAGCTTGGTTGGAGGGGATCAGCCCCAGCATTTT.

The chain recombines TRBV10-3 with TRBJ2-5; D possibly corresponds to TRBD2 (6 bases). CDR3 length: 13 residues. The ends were cut back, 7 bases at V and 5 bases at J, with 14 bases in the middle. Germline CDR1 is ENHRY and CDR2 is SYGVKD. The CDR3 region has the DNA TGTGCCATCACGGAGGGGAGCGGGGAGACCCAGTACTTC. Its protein product is CAITEGSGETQYF.

V gene TRBV5-4 combines with J gene TRBJ2-3; D perhaps matches TRBD2 (6 bases). This CDR3 is built from 14 residues. Looked up from germline, CDR1 is SGHNT and CDR2 is YYREEE (reference sequence). V lost 0 bases, J lost 4 bases, and 9 bases lay in between. The CDR3 DNA reads as TGTGCCAGCAGCTTGGCCGGGAGTGCAGATACGCAGTATTTT. This codes for CASSLAGSADTQYF. The full variable domain, with the rest looked up from reference TRBV5-4 and TRBJ2-3, is ETGVTQSPTHLIKTRGQQVTLRCSSQSGHNTVSWYQQALGQGPQFIFQYYREEENGRGNFPPRFSGLQFPNYSSELNVNALELDDSALYLCASSLAGSADTQYFGPGTRLTVL.

The V gene is TRBV30, the J gene TRBJ2-7, with TRBD1 matching over 8 bases. V shed 4 bases, J shed 4 bases, and the junction held 9 bases outside the gene matches. Germline V gene lookup returns CDR1 GTSNPN and CDR2 SVGIG (reference sequence). The CDR3 totals 14 residues. The CDR3 loop is CAWTPSRGLYEQYF. The CDR3 DNA reads TGTGCCTGGACCCCCAGCAGGGGGCTTTACGAGCAGTACTTC.

This rearrangement joins TRBV13 to TRBJ2-1; a weak D match, TRBD1 (6 bases). The CDR3 consists of 15 residues. Germline loops: CDR1 PRHDT, CDR2 FYEKMQ (reference sequence). V lost 1 base, J lost 5 bases, and 12 bases lay in between. CDR3 residues: CASSLAQGNNNEQFF. The CDR3 nucleotides read TGTGCCAGCAGCTTAGCACAGGGTAATAACAATGAGCAGTTCTTC.

The chain carries TRBV11-2 and TRBJ2-7, with 7 positions matching TRBD1. V lost 1 base, J lost 0 bases, and 9 bases stayed unmatched. Germline V gene data show CDR1 as SGHAT and CDR2 as FQNNGV. This CDR3 is 17 amino acids long. The CDR3 here is CASSLGTYDRDSYEQYF. CDR3 DNA sequence: TGTGCCAGCAGCTTAGGGACGTACGACAGGGACTCCTACGAGCAGTACTTC. Drawing the rest from reference TRBV11-2 and TRBJ2-7, the complete variable domain is EAGVAQSPRYKIIEKRQSVAFWCNPISGHATLYWYQQILGQGPKLLIQFQNNGVVDDSQLPKDRFSAERLKGVDSTLKIQPAKLEDSAVYLCASSLGTYDRDSYEQYFGPGTRLTVT.

The chain links TRBV5-4 to TRBJ2-5; D is uncertain. Germline V lookup: CDR1 SGHNT, CDR2 YYREEE (reference sequence). The V end lost 0 bases, the J end lost 4 bases, and 10 bases lay between the germline ends. This CDR3 spans 14 amino acids. This CDR3 reads CASSLEAKPETQYF. The CDR3 nucleotides are TGTGCCAGCAGCTTGGAAGCCAAACCAGAGACCCAGTACTTC.

The V gene is TRBV11-2, the J gene TRBJ2-5, with a tentative D call TRBD2 (5 bases). V shed 0 bases and J shed 5 bases, with 13 bases lying between them. CDR3 length: 15 residues. Germline V CDR1 and CDR2: SGHAT, FQNNGV. DNA of the CDR3: TGTGCCAGCAGCTTAGATACCGGGGTGGGGGAGACCCAGTACTTC. Translation gives CASSLDTGVGETQYF. Using reference TRBV11-2 and TRBJ2-5 for the parts outside the CDR3, the full variable domain is EAGVAQSPRYKIIEKRQSVAFWCNPISGHATLYWYQQILGQGPKLLIQFQNNGVVDDSQLPKDRFSAERLKGVDSTLKIQPAKLEDSAVYLCASSLDTGVGETQYFGPGTRLLVL.

V is TRBV5-1 and J is TRBJ1-2; 7 positions agree with TRBD1. V shed 4 bases, J shed 5 bases, and the junction held 14 bases outside the gene matches. This CDR3 region has 16 residues. Germline CDR1 is SGHRS and CDR2 is YFSETQ. CDR3 residues: CASSVGTAPNYYGYTF. CDR3 DNA sequence: TGCGCCAGCAGCGTAGGGACAGCTCCGAACTATTATGGCTACACCTTC.

The chain carries TRBV5-1 and TRBJ2-2; D is possibly TRBD1 (5 bases). CDR3 length: 16 residues. V was clipped by 2 bases and J by 0 bases, with 11 bases between them. The germline CDR1 and CDR2 sequences are SGHRS and YFSETQ. CDR3 in amino acids: CASSFRATANTGELFF. The CDR3 DNA reads TGCGCCAGCAGCTTCCGCGCGACAGCGAACACCGGGGAGCTGTTTTTT. The variable domain in full, with the rest retrieved from reference TRBV5-1 and TRBJ2-2, is KAGVTQTPRYLIKTRGQQVTLSCSPISGHRSVSWYQQTPGQGLQFLFEYFSETQRNKGNFPGRFSGRQFSNSRSEMNVSTLELGDSALYLCASSFRATANTGELFFGEGSRLTVL.

This sequence joins TRBV7-9 and TRBJ2-7; D might be TRBD1 (6 bases). CDR1 and CDR2 from the germline V gene are SEHNR and FQNEAQ (reference sequence). The CDR3 contains 15 residues. V was shortened by 5 bases and J by 3 bases, with 17 bases between the two germline ends. This CDR3 reads CASSARDTLFYEQYF. CDR3 sequence (DNA): TGTGCCAGCAGCGCCCGGGACACCCTATTCTACGAGCAGTACTTC.

The rearrangement joins TRBV25-1 to TRBJ1-2; 8 nucleotides align to TRBD1. Germline V gives CDR1 MGHDK, CDR2 SYGVNS. Trimming removed 1 base from V and 8 bases from J; junction bases left unmatched: 9. The CDR3 covers 15 residues. The CDR3 coding sequence is TGTGCCAGCAGTGAATTGGTAGGGACAGGCGACGGCTACACCTTC. Translation gives CASSELVGTGDGYTF.

V usage is TRBV29-1 and J usage is TRBJ2-5; D is unclear. Germline V lookup: CDR1 SQVTM, CDR2 ANQGSEA. This CDR3 comprises 11 residues. Trimming stripped 1 base from V and 4 bases from J, with 4 bases between. The CDR3 nucleotides are TGCAGCGTTGAAGTTCTAGAGACCCAGTACTTC. Its translation: CSVEVLETQYF.

The chain employs TRBV19 and TRBJ2-7; a possible D gene is TRBD1 (5 bases). This CDR3 has 15 residues. In germline, CDR1 is LNHDA, CDR2 SQIVND (reference sequence). The germline V and J ends were trimmed by 6 bases and 0 bases, with 15 bases remaining between them. The CDR3: CASRMGQGFSYEQYF. The CDR3 nucleotides are TGTGCCAGTAGAATGGGGCAGGGATTCTCCTACGAGCAGTACTTC.

This clone occurred once. This chain connects TRBV6-1 to TRBJ1-3, with D hard to call. V dropped 2 bases and J dropped 4 bases, with 6 bases sitting between them. Germline CDR1 reads MNHNS; CDR2 reads SASEGT. The CDR3 contains 13 residues. CDR3 nucleotides: TGTGCCAGCAGTGAAACTACAGGAAACACCATATATTTT. Its protein is CASSETTGNTIYF.

This rearrangement joins TRBV28 to TRBJ2-1; 7 nucleotides line up with TRBD1. Germline CDR1 reads MDHEN; CDR2 reads SYDVKM. V lost 7 bases and J lost 0; bases outside the gene matches: 12. The CDR3 runs 17 residues. The CDR3 spells CASTMHKGTASYNEQFF. The CDR3 nucleotides are TGTGCCAGCACAATGCATAAGGGGACAGCCTCCTACAATGAGCAGTTCTTC. The complete variable domain, with remaining parts taken from reference TRBV28 and TRBJ2-1, reads DVKVTQSSRYLVKRTGEKVFLECVQDMDHENMFWYRQDPGLGLRLIYFSYDVKMKEKGDIPEGYSVSREKKERFSLILESASTNQTSMYLCASTMHKGTASYNEQFFGPGTRLTVL.